The rows below give T cell receptor beta chains drawn from one sample of a study of blood T cell repertoires in COVID-19. TCRdb keeps only in-frame clones here, not all; method: immunoSEQ multiplex PCR. This sample has a few hundred thousand clones; approximately 88% occur once, and the top ten carry about 3%. Sample: peripheral blood. Receptors originate from a woman in her thirties with COVID-19, enrolled during active disease. CDR3s include the opening cysteine and the closing phenylalanine or tryptophan. D genes are given only for firm matches. Some rows mark clone size as missing; the rest say once, few, many or name a class of expanded clone.

abundance	d_gene	v_gene	j_gene	CDR3aa	CDR3nt
NA	TRBD1	TRBV4-1	TRBJ2-7	CASSPPGTDPTYEQYF	TGCGCCAGCAGCCCTCCGGGGACAGACCCCACCTACGAGCAGTACTTC
NA	NA	TRBV2	TRBJ2-1	CASGWSAVYNEQFF	TGTGCCAGCGGGTGGTCTGCGGTCTACAATGAGCAGTTCTTC
NA	NA	TRBV15	TRBJ2-3	CATSRGKTIGTDTQYF	TGTGCCACCAGCAGAGGGAAAACTATCGGCACAGATACGCAGTATTTT
NA	TRBD2	TRBV5-1	TRBJ2-2	CASSLTSGGFTGELFF	TGCGCCAGCAGCTTGACTAGCGGGGGTTTCACCGGGGAGCTGTTTTTT
NA	NA	TRBV5-6	TRBJ1-1	CASSLEGGTTEAFF	TGTGCCAGCAGCTTGGAAGGGGGAACCACTGAAGCTTTCTTT
once	TRBD2	TRBV4-3	TRBJ2-1	CASSQGGLGPYNEQFF	TGCGCCAGCAGCCAAGGGGGACTAGGGCCGTACAATGAGCAGTTCTTC
NA	NA	TRBV7-2	TRBJ2-1	CASSLSGRPNNEQFF	TGTGCCAGCAGCTTATCCGGGAGACCGAACAATGAGCAGTTCTTC
once	NA	TRBV9	TRBJ1-1	CASSVGGGDTEAFF	TGTGCCAGCAGCGTAGGTGGAGGGGACACTGAAGCTTTCTTT
NA	TRBD2	TRBV2	TRBJ2-5	CASSDGLAGETQYF	TGTGCCAGCAGTGACGGGCTAGCGGGAGAGACCCAGTACTTC
NA	NA	TRBV18	TRBJ1-5	CASNRVNQPQHF	TGTGCCAGCAACAGGGTCAATCAGCCCCAGCATTTT
once	NA	TRBV28	TRBJ1-6	CASSLNPSGMNSPLHF	TGTGCCAGCAGTTTGAATCCAAGCGGAATGAATTCACCCCTCCACTTT
NA	NA	TRBV5-8	TRBJ1-2	CASSPDSYGYTF	TGTGCCAGCAGCCCGGACAGCTATGGCTACACCTTC
NA	TRBD1	TRBV5-1	TRBJ1-1	CASSPGQGGPMNTEAFF	TGCGCCAGCAGCCCCGGACAGGGGGGCCCCATGAACACTGAAGCTTTCTTT
NA	NA	TRBV13	TRBJ1-4	CASSLEVRGSGVNEKLFF	TGTGCCAGCAGCTTAGAGGTCCGGGGATCGGGGGTTAATGAAAAACTGTTTTTT
NA	TRBD1	TRBV11-2	TRBJ2-2	CASSLVSGQGTGELFF	TGTGCCAGCAGCTTAGTATCCGGACAGGGAACCGGGGAGCTGTTTTTT
NA	NA	TRBV2	TRBJ2-2	CASSGQANTGELFF	TGTGCCAGCAGTGGACAGGCGAACACCGGGGAGCTGTTTTTT
NA	TRBD2	TRBV24-1	TRBJ2-1	CATSDITSGEAYNEQFF	TGTGCCACCAGTGATATAACTAGCGGGGAGGCTTACAATGAGCAGTTCTTC
NA	TRBD2	TRBV3-1/TRBV3-2	TRBJ2-5	CASSQGTSGGEQETQYF	TGTGCCAGCAGCCAAGGGACTAGCGGGGGGGAGCAAGAGACCCAGTACTTC
NA	NA	TRBV7-7	TRBJ2-5	CASSQRPDQETQYF	TGTGCTAGCAGCCAACGCCCAGACCAAGAGACCCAGTACTTC
NA	TRBD2	TRBV19	TRBJ2-3	CASSIGGTRLGTQYF	TGTGCCAGTAGTATAGGGGGGACTAGGCTCGGTACGCAGTATTTT
NA	TRBD2	TRBV3-1/TRBV3-2	TRBJ2-3	CASSSSPTSGGTDTQYF	TGTGCCAGCAGCAGCAGCCCCACTAGCGGGGGCACAGATACGCAGTATTTT
NA	TRBD1	TRBV4-3	TRBJ1-1	CASSQSRGPTEAFF	TGCGCCAGCAGCCAGAGCAGGGGGCCAACTGAAGCTTTCTTT
NA	NA	TRBV28	TRBJ1-6	CASSRRGGGAPLHF	TGTGCCAGCAGCCGCCGCGGGGGCGGTGCACCCCTCCACTTT
NA	TRBD2	TRBV28	TRBJ2-3	CASSRLAESTDTQYF	TGTGCCAGCAGTCGACTAGCGGAGAGCACAGATACGCAGTATTTT
NA	NA	TRBV27	TRBJ2-3	CASSLTTSLADTQYF	TGTGCCAGCAGTTTAACTACAAGTTTAGCGGATACGCAGTATTTT
NA	TRBD1	TRBV7-2	TRBJ2-7	CASSLQGAYEQYF	TGTGCCAGCAGCCTCCAGGGGGCGTACGAGCAGTACTTC
few	TRBD1	TRBV11-3	TRBJ1-2	CASSSGQHYGYTF	TGTGCCAGCAGTTCGGGACAGCACTATGGCTACACCTTC
once	NA	TRBV12-3/TRBV12-4	TRBJ1-5	CASSFGGVQPQHF	TGTGCCAGCAGTTTTGGGGGGGTTCAGCCCCAGCATTTT